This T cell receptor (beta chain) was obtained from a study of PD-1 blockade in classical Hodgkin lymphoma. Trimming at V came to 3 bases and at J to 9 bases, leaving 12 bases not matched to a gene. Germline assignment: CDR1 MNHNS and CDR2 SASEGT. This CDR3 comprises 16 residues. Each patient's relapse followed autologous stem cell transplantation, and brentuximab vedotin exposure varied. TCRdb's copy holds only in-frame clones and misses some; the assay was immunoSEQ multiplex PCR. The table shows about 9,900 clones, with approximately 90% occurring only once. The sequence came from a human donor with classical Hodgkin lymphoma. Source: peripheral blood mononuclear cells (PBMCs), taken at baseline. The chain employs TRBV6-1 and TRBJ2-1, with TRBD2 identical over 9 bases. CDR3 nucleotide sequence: TGTGCCAGCAGTGAGGCCCCTATCGCGGGAGGGAGTGAGCAGTTCTTC. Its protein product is CASSEAPIAGGSEQFF.